Following are 5 T cell receptor beta chains from one sample sequenced in a study of T cell responses to AZD1222 COVID-19 vaccine. Assay: immunoSEQ multiplex PCR; the TCRdb copy retains only in-frame clones and omits some. The sample holds over 60,000 clones, more than 75% seen once. This specimen was peripheral blood, taken on day 0 of AZD1222 vaccination. These receptors were obtained from an adult in good health.

This clone was seen just once. This sequence joins TRBV27 and TRBJ2-7; D remains unclear. The CDR3 loop spans 15 amino acids. Per the germline V gene, CDR1 is MNHEY and CDR2 is SMNVEV (reference sequence). The germline V and J ends were trimmed by 7 bases and 0 bases, with 16 bases remaining between them. For the CDR3, the DNA is TGTGCCAGCAACCCAAACCGACCAGGCTCCTACGAGCAGTACTTC. This codes for CASNPNRPGSYEQYF.

In this sample, this clone turned up once. The genes are TRBV11-2 and TRBJ2-1; 14 nucleotides align to TRBD2. CDR1 and CDR2 from the germline V gene are SGHAT and FQNNGV. CDR3 size: 17 residues. Trimming took 1 base from V and 9 from J; bases not matched to a gene: 8. The CDR3 coding sequence is TGTGCCAGCAGCTTAGTGGGACTAGCGGGGGCTGGGGGTGAGCAGTTCTTC. It translates to CASSLVGLAGAGGEQFF.

This sequence joins TRBV2 and TRBJ2-7; TRBD1 is a possible D gene (5 bases). V gave up 7 bases and J gave up 0 bases, with 13 bases separating them. The CDR3 is 14 amino acids. Per the germline V gene, CDR1 is SNHLY and CDR2 is FYNNEI. The CDR3 is CASTRQGPSYEQYF. In DNA, the CDR3 is TGTGCCAGCACTCGGCAGGGCCCCTCCTACGAGCAGTACTTC. The full variable domain, with the rest looked up from reference TRBV2 and TRBJ2-7, is EPEVTQTPSHQVTQMGQEVILRCVPISNHLYFYWYRQILGQKVEFLVSFYNNEISEKSEIFDDQFSVERPDGSNFTLKIRSTKLEDSAMYFCASTRQGPSYEQYFGPGTRLTVT.

The J gene is TRBJ2-7, the V gene TRBV2, with TRBD2 identical over 7 bases. Trimming at V came to 8 bases and at J to 6 bases, leaving 10 bases not matched to a gene. The CDR3 totals 13 residues. The germline CDR1 and CDR2 sequences are SNHLY and FYNNEI. CDR3 region: CASLLAMPGEQYF. CDR3 DNA: TGTGCCAGCCTACTAGCGATGCCGGGCGAGCAGTACTTC.

V and J are TRBV9 and TRBJ1-1; tentatively, D is TRBD1 (5 bases). This CDR3 is 15 amino acids long. Germline assignment: CDR1 SGDLS and CDR2 YYNGEE. V was pared by 4 bases and J by 3 bases, with 16 bases between. The CDR3 bases are TGTGCCAGCAGCAGGGGAGTCACCACCTACACTGAAGCTTTCTTT. Translation: CASSRGVTTYTEAFF.